This T cell receptor (beta chain) was sequenced during a study of response to subunit inactivated influenza vaccine. Study-wide findings and caveats: Only a handful of new T cells, the authors suggested, are recruited with each seasonal influenza vaccination.

On this clonotype: Its cognate antigen is unknown.

The V gene's germline CDR1 is DFQATT and CDR2 SNEGSKA (reference sequence). Trimming pared 3 bases from V and 0 bases from J, leaving 9 bases between. CDR3 size: 13 residues. MiXCR, applied by TCRdb to the RT-PCR reads, yields one record per CDR3 protein. The sample has more than 150,000 distinct CDR3 sequences; about 11% are singletons. V is TRBV20-1 and J is TRBJ2-7; no firm D call. The origin of this receptor is a man aged 45 to 75 who received an inactivated influenza vaccine. Sequenced material: CD8+ T cells sorted from PBMCs, taken around 25 months after vaccination. DNA of the CDR3: TGCAGTGCTAGTTCAGCAAGCTCCTACGAGCAGTACTTC. It codes for CSASSASSYEQYF.